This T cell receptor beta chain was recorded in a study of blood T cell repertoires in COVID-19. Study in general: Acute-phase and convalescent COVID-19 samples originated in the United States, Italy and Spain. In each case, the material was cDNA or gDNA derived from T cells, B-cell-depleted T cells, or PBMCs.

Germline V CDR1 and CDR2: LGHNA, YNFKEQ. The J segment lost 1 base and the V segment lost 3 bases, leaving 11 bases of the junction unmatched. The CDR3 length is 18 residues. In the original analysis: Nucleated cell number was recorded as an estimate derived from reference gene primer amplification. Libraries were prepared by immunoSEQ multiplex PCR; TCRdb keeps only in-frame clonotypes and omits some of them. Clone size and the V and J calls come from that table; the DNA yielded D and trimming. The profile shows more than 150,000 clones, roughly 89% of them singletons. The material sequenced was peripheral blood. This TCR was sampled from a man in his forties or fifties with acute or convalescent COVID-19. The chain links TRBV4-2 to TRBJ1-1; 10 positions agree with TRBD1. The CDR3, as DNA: TGTGCCAGCAGCCAGTACTCCGGGACAGGGGCTTCGAACACTGAAGCTTTCTTT. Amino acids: CASSQYSGTGASNTEAFF.